This T cell receptor (beta chain) was retrieved from a study of OX40 agonist ivuxolimab in advanced cancers. Study in general: Approximately 40% of patients had received prior checkpoint inhibitor therapy.

V was clipped by 5 bases and J by 8 bases; unmatched bases: 17. The CDR3 length is 18 residues. Germline V gene data show CDR1 as LNHDA and CDR2 as SQIVND (reference sequence). Repertoires were generated with immunoSEQ multiplex PCR, while TCRdb's copy carries only in-frame clones and drops some. The sample contains 12,000 to 15,000 clones, 65% to 75% of which appear only once. This clone appeared a single time. The material was CD4+ or CD8+ T cells sorted from blood, obtained in a trial of the OX40 agonist ivuxolimab. This chain links TRBV19 with TRBJ2-1; 11 positions match TRBD2. The TCR comes from an adult with an advanced solid tumor such as melanoma, head and neck, liver or kidney cancer. DNA for the CDR3: TGTGCCAGTAGTCCCCAGGACTCTCCGGGACTAGCGGCTGATGAGCAGTTCTTC. It specifies CASSPQDSPGLAADEQFF.